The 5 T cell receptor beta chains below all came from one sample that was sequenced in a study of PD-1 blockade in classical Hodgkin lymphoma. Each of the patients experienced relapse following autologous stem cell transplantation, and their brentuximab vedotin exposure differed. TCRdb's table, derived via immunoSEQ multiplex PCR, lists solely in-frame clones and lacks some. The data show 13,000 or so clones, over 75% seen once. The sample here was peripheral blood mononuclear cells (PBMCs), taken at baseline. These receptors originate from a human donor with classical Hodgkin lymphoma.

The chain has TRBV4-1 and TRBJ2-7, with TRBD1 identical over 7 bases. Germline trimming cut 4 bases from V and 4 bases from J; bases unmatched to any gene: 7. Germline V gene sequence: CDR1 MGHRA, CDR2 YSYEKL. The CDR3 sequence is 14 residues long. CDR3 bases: TGCGCCAGCAGCCCCGACAGGGACCTTTACGAGCAGTACTTC. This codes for CASSPDRDLYEQYF.

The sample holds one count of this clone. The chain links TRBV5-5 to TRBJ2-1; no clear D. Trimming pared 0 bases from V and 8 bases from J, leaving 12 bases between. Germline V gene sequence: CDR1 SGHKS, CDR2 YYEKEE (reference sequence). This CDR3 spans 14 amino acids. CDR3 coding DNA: TGTGCCAGCAGCTTGGGTCTAATAGTCGATGAGCAGTTCTTC. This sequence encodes CASSLGLIVDEQFF.

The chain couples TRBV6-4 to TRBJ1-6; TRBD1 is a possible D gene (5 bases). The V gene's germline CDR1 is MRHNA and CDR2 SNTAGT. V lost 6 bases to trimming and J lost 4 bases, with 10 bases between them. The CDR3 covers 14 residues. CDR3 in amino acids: CASSPTGYNSPLHF. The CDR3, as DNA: TGTGCCAGCAGCCCCACAGGATATAATTCACCCCTCCACTTT.

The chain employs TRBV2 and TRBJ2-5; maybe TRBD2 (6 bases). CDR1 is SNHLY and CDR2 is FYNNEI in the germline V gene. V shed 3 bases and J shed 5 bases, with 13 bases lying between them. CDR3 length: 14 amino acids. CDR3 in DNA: TGTGCCAGCAGTGAGGACCTTGGGAGGGAGACCCAGTACTTC. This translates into CASSEDLGRETQYF.

The CDR3 DNA follows: TGTGCCAGCAGCGGACTAGCGGCCTTAAGCTCCTACAATGAGCAGTTCTTC. Protein product: CASSGLAALSSYNEQFF. The chain carries TRBV5-4 and TRBJ2-1, with 10 positions matching TRBD2. Trimming at V came to 4 bases and at J to 0 bases, leaving 7 bases not matched to a gene. Germline loops: CDR1 SGHNT, CDR2 YYREEE (reference sequence). This CDR3 has 17 amino acids. Using reference TRBV5-4 and TRBJ2-1 for the parts outside the CDR3, the full variable domain is ETGVTQSPTHLIKTRGQQVTLRCSSQSGHNTVSWYQQALGQGPQFIFQYYREEENGRGNFPPRFSGLQFPNYSSELNVNALELDDSALYLCASSGLAALSSYNEQFFGPGTRLTVL.